These T cell receptor beta chains were read from a single sample in a study of cytomegalovirus exposure and HLA in healthy donors. Repertoires were generated with immunoSEQ multiplex PCR, while TCRdb's copy carries only in-frame clones and drops some. This table holds about 130,000 clones, about 15% found once. Sequenced sample: PBMCs. These TCRs come from a female donor in good health and CMV-seropositive. CDR3s include the opening cysteine and the closing phenylalanine or tryptophan. D genes are given only for firm matches. Some rows have no size entry. The others give once, few or many, or a class for an expanded clone.

j_gene | abundance | v_gene | d_gene | CDR3nt | CDR3aa
TRBJ2-7 | - | TRBV5-6 | TRBD1 | TGTGCCAGCAGCCTCCGGACAGGGTTGGACGAGCAGTACTTC | CASSLRTGLDEQYF
TRBJ2-7 | few | TRBV28 | - | TGTGCCAGCACTTCCGGCAGGGCGGCGTCCTACGAGCAGTACTTC | CASTSGRAASYEQYF
TRBJ2-7 | few | TRBV2 | - | TGTGCCAGCACGGATGCGGCGGTCGGTGGATACGAGCAGTACTTC | CASTDAAVGGYEQYF
TRBJ2-7 | - | TRBV5-4 | TRBD1 | TGTGCCAGCAGCTTGGTCCAGGGGGCCCACGAGCAGTACTTC | CASSLVQGAHEQYF
TRBJ2-2 | few | TRBV30 | TRBD2 | TGTGCCTGGGGGAGGGATGCCGGGGAGCTGTTTTTT | CAWGRDAGELFF
TRBJ2-3 | few | TRBV30 | TRBD2 | TGTGCCTGGAGTGTGGCGGGAGGTGCAGATACGCAGTATTTT | CAWSVAGGADTQYF
TRBJ2-3 | few | TRBV4-2 | TRBD2 | TGTGCCAGCAGCCGAACTAGCGGGGGCACAGATACGCAGTATTTT | CASSRTSGGTDTQYF
TRBJ2-7 | - | TRBV5-6 | - | TGTGCCAGCAGCTTAAGGAGAGTCTACGAGCAGTACTTC | CASSLRRVYEQYF
TRBJ2-1 | few | TRBV4-3 | TRBD1 | TGCGCCAGCAGCCAGGAGATACAGGGGGCCAAGCAGTTCTTC | CASSQEIQGAKQFF
TRBJ2-2 | - | TRBV7-9 | - | TGTGCCAGCAGTACGGGACACACCACCGGGGAGCTGTTTTTT | CASSTGHTTGELFF
TRBJ2-2 | - | TRBV9 | - | TGTGCCAGCAGCGTAGCGGGTGGCGGTGACACCGGGGAGCTGTTTTTT | CASSVAGGGDTGELFF
TRBJ2-5 | - | TRBV7-8 | - | TGTGCCAGCACCCTTGTGACACGCAAAGAGACCCAGTACTTC | CASTLVTRKETQYF
TRBJ2-1 | - | TRBV28 | - | TGTGCCAGCAGTTTCGCGGGAAGGGCCTACAATGAGCAGTTCTTC | CASSFAGRAYNEQFF
TRBJ2-7 | few | TRBV13 | - | TGTGCCAGCAGCTTCGGGAAGGGGGCCTACGAGCAGTACTTC | CASSFGKGAYEQYF
TRBJ2-7 | - | TRBV7-2 | - | TGTGCCAGCAGCTTAATGGGAGCGGCCTACGAGCAGTACTTC | CASSLMGAAYEQYF
TRBJ1-3 | - | TRBV19 | TRBD1 | TGTGCCAGTAGTCTTACCTTCAGGGGGCGTAATGCTCACACCATATATTTT | CASSLTFRGRNAHTIYF
TRBJ1-5 | few | TRBV7-9 | - | TGTGCCAGCAGCGGACAAGACGGGTACAATCAGCCCCAGCATTTT | CASSGQDGYNQPQHF
TRBJ2-6 | - | TRBV7-2 | - | TGTGCCAGCACCCGGAGCCGGGGTCACACCTCTGGGGCCAACGTCCTGACTTTC | CASTRSRGHTSGANVLTF
TRBJ2-2 | - | TRBV6-5 | - | TGTGCCAGCACCACAGTGAACACCGGGGAGCTGTTTTTT | CASTTVNTGELFF
TRBJ2-3 | few | TRBV6-5 | TRBD2 | TGTGCCAGCTGGACTGATAGCGGGGGGACCGATACGCAGTATTTT | CASWTDSGGTDTQYF
TRBJ1-5 | - | TRBV28 | - | TGTGCCAGCAGTATTTACGGGAGCAATCAGCCCCAGCATTTT | CASSIYGSNQPQHF
TRBJ1-4 | - | TRBV5-6 | - | TGTGCCAGCAGCTTGGTCACGGGGATCGAGGAAAAACTGTTTTTT | CASSLVTGIEEKLFF
TRBJ2-2 | - | TRBV7-2 | - | TGTGCCAGCAGACACGGGGGTTCGAACACCGGGGAGCTGTTTTTT | CASRHGGSNTGELFF
TRBJ2-5 | few | TRBV7-6 | - | TGTGCCAGCAGCTCCTGGACATCCGAGACCCAGTACTTC | CASSSWTSETQYF
TRBJ1-1 | few | TRBV28 | TRBD1 | TGTGCCAGCAGCAGAGACCTGACAGGGGGCTTTGGTGAAGCTTTCTTT | CASSRDLTGGFGEAFF
TRBJ2-7 | - | TRBV29-1 | - | TGCAGCGTTTCCGGGACAAACGCCTACGAGCAGTACTTC | CSVSGTNAYEQYF
TRBJ2-7 | once | TRBV28 | TRBD1 | TGTGCCAGCAGTTTATTAACCCAGGGGGCAAATTACGGGCAGTACTTC | CASSLLTQGANYGQYF
TRBJ2-7 | few | TRBV6-6 | TRBD1 | TGTGCCAGCAGTGGAACCAGGACAGGGACTTCCTACGAGCAGTACTTC | CASSGTRTGTSYEQYF
TRBJ1-5 | once | TRBV28 | - | TGTGCCAGCAGTTTATGGCCGGGACTCAATCAGCCCCAGCATTTT | CASSLWPGLNQPQHF
TRBJ2-3 | - | TRBV2 | - | TGTGCCGGCCCGACATCCGCAGCGGGAGATACGCAGTATTTT | CAGPTSAAGDTQYF
TRBJ2-7 | - | TRBV6-1 | TRBD2 | TGTGCCAGCAGGGAACGCCCACTAGCGGGAGACTCCTACGAGCAGTACTTC | CASRERPLAGDSYEQYF
TRBJ2-3 | - | TRBV7-3 | - | TGTGCCAGCAGCCGACAGGCCGAGGGCACAGATACGCAGTATTTT | CASSRQAEGTDTQYF
TRBJ2-7 | few | TRBV28 | - | TGTGCCAGCAGTTTATACGGCTACGAGCAGTACTTC | CASSLYGYEQYF
TRBJ2-5 | - | TRBV5-4 | TRBD2 | TGTGCCAGCAGCCCCTCGGATTCCCCTAGCGGGAGGGGGGAGACCCAGTACTTC | CASSPSDSPSGRGETQYF
TRBJ2-3 | few | TRBV10-3 | TRBD1 | TGTGCCATCAGGGGACAGGGTGACAGCACAGATACGCAGTATTTT | CAIRGQGDSTDTQYF
TRBJ1-2 | few | TRBV4-2 | TRBD1 | TGTGCCAGCAGCCAAAACAGACAGGGGTCGGTTAGGGGCTACACCTTC | CASSQNRQGSVRGYTF
TRBJ2-1 | few | TRBV6-6 | TRBD1 | TGTGCCAGCAGTAAGACAGGGGGCAATGAGCAGTTCTTC | CASSKTGGNEQFF
TRBJ2-3 | - | TRBV6-6 | - | TGTGCCAGCAGTCATCCCGTGGGGCTTCTAGATACGCAGTATTTT | CASSHPVGLLDTQYF
TRBJ2-7 | few | TRBV4-2 | - | TGTGCCAGCAGCCAAGCTTTAGGACAGAACTACGAGCAGTACTTC | CASSQALGQNYEQYF
TRBJ2-2 | - | TRBV18 | - | TGTGCCAGCTCAACGCTACCCGGGGAGCTGTTTTTT | CASSTLPGELFF
TRBJ1-4 | few | TRBV6-1 | TRBD1 | TGTGCCAGCAGTGAAGCAGCAGGGGGAGGTGAAAAACTGTTTTTT | CASSEAAGGGEKLFF
TRBJ2-7 | few | TRBV19 | TRBD2 | TGTGCCAGTAGTATAGTATCCGCTAGCGGGTCGCAGTACTTC | CASSIVSASGSQYF
TRBJ1-3 | - | TRBV7-9 | TRBD1 | TGTGCCAGCAGCCTCACAGGGGGCGGAAACACCATATATTTT | CASSLTGGGNTIYF
TRBJ1-2 | few | TRBV18 | - | TGTGCCAGCTCACTCTCAGGGGCTGCCTATGGCTACACCTTC | CASSLSGAAYGYTF
TRBJ1-1 | - | TRBV7-2 | - | TGTGCCAGCAGCTTTTGGTCACAGGAAGCTTTCTTT | CASSFWSQEAFF
TRBJ2-3 | - | TRBV10-3 | TRBD2 | TGTGCCATCAGCCTAGGGACTAGCGGGGCCACAGATACGCAGTATTTT | CAISLGTSGATDTQYF
TRBJ1-1 | - | TRBV5-6 | - | TGTGCCAGCAGCTTGAGTGGGGGGACTGAAGCTTTCTTT | CASSLSGGTEAFF
TRBJ2-4 | - | TRBV4-2 | - | TGTGCCAGCAGCCAAGAAACTGGGGGCGGACTAGCCAAAAACATTCAGTACTTC | CASSQETGGGLAKNIQYF
TRBJ1-1 | few | TRBV4-2 | TRBD1 | TGTGCCAGCAGACCCGGGACAGGGACGGACACTGAAGCTTTCTTT | CASRPGTGTDTEAFF
TRBJ1-4 | - | TRBV6-1 | TRBD1 | TGTGCCAGTAATGGACAGGGGCACGAAAAACTGTTTTTT | CASNGQGHEKLFF
TRBJ2-1 | few | TRBV7-8 | TRBD1 | TGTGCCAGCAGCCCCAGGACAGGGGGGACAGGTAGTGAGCAGTTCTTC | CASSPRTGGTGSEQFF
TRBJ2-3 | few | TRBV9 | TRBD1 | TGTGCCAGCAGCGACCACCCGGGACAGCTAACAGATACGCAGTATTTT | CASSDHPGQLTDTQYF
TRBJ2-7 | - | TRBV5-1 | TRBD1 | TGCGCCAGCAGCCGGAGTCCGACAGGGGGCCAGCTTGACGCCGAGCAGTACTTC | CASSRSPTGGQLDAEQYF
TRBJ2-3 | few | TRBV28 | - | TGTGCCAGCATCCGCCAGGCTAGCACAGATACGCAGTATTTT | CASIRQASTDTQYF
TRBJ2-3 | few | TRBV29-1 | - | TGCAGCGTTGATTTTGAGGGCACAGATACGCAGTATTTT | CSVDFEGTDTQYF
TRBJ2-7 | few | TRBV18 | TRBD1 | TGTGCCAGCTCACGAGGACAGGGTTACTCCTACGAGCAGTACTTC | CASSRGQGYSYEQYF
TRBJ2-1 | - | TRBV27 | TRBD1 | TGTGCCAGCAGTTTCCTTAAGACAGGGGGCCACCGGCGAGGTGAGCAGTTCTTC | CASSFLKTGGHRRGEQFF